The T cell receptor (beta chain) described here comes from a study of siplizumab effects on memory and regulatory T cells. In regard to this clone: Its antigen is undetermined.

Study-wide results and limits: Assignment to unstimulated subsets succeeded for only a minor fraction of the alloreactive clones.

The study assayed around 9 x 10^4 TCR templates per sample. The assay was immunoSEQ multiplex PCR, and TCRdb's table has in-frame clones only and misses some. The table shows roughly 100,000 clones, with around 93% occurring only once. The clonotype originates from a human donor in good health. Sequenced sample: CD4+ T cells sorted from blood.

CDR3: CASSVTGVKDEQYF. In DNA form, the CDR3 reads TGTGCCAGTAGTGTTACAGGAGTGAAGGACGAGCAGTACTTC. The J gene is TRBJ2-7, the V gene TRBV19; possible D gene TRBD1, 5 bases. In germline, CDR1 is LNHDA, CDR2 SQIVND (reference sequence). The CDR3 extends over 14 amino acids. V lost 5 bases, J lost 5 bases, and 16 bases lay in between.